Presented here are 17 T cell receptor beta chains from one specimen sequenced in a study of CD8+ T cells in alopecia areata. Extraction of RNA preceded its reverse transcription into cDNA, which served as the sequencing template. TCRdb keeps only in-frame clones here, not all; method: immunoSEQ multiplex PCR. The table lists roughly 99,000 clones, around 83% of them singletons, with around a quarter in the top ten. Regarding treatment: oral pan-JAK inhibitor, 5-10 mg twice daily. The sequencing here drew on CD8+ T cells sorted from blood, taken at week 24, from a patient treated with tofacitinib. These receptors originate from a human donor with alopecia areata.

This chain connects TRBV6-5 to TRBJ2-5, with D possibly called TRBD1 or TRBD2 (6 bases each). Trimming removed 5 bases at V and 4 bases at J, with 17 bases between. The germline gives CDR1 MNHEY, CDR2 SVGAGI. The CDR3 consists of 15 residues. CDR3 residues: CASSPSPGAPETQYF. CDR3 DNA sequence: TGTGCCAGCAGTCCATCCCCGGGGGCCCCAGAGACCCAGTACTTC.

This clone was observed a handful of times. This chain links TRBV23-1 with TRBJ2-1, with TRBD2 matching over 12 bases. TRBV23-1 falls under the ORF class, with uncertain function. This CDR3 is built from 17 residues. Unmatched junction bases numbered 8, after V lost 3 bases and J lost 5 bases. CDR3 DNA: TGCGCCAGCAGTCACTCTAGCGGGGGGGCGGTCGACAATGAGCAGTTCTTC. It encodes CASSHSSGGAVDNEQFF.

The gene calls are TRBV5-4 and TRBJ1-1, with D possibly matching TRBD1 (5 bases). Germline assignment: CDR1 SGHNT and CDR2 YYREEE (reference sequence). The CDR3 is made up of 17 amino acids. Trimming removed 0 bases from V and 1 base from J, with 16 bases in between. The CDR3 coding sequence is TGTGCCAGCAGCTTGGTCAGTTTGGGGCCCAAGAACACTGAAGCTTTCTTT. Its protein is CASSLVSLGPKNTEAFF.

This clone was detected only once. The V call is TRBV29-1, the J call TRBJ2-2; 7 positions agree with TRBD1. Per the germline V gene, CDR1 is SQVTM and CDR2 is ANQGSEA. There are 15 residues in the CDR3. The J segment lost 5 bases and the V segment lost 4 bases, leaving 10 bases of the junction unmatched. The CDR3 DNA reads as TGCAGCGTTGTAGGGGGCGACATTGGGACCGGGGAGCTGTTTTTT. Protein sequence: CSVVGGDIGTGELFF.

This chain joins TRBV5-6 and TRBJ2-1; 10 nucleotides match TRBD2. CDR3 length: 16 residues. In germline, CDR1 is SGHDT, CDR2 YYEEEE. V dropped 3 bases and J dropped 6; count of bases not matched to a gene: 9. As DNA, the CDR3 is TGTGCCAGCAGCTACAAGTGGACTAGCGGCTTCAATGAGCAGTTCTTC. Translation: CASSYKWTSGFNEQFF.

The chain employs TRBV7-6 and TRBJ1-2; D is undetermined. V was pared by 4 bases and J by 7 bases, with 13 bases between. Germline-derived CDR1 and CDR2 are SGHVS and FNYEAQ. The CDR3 runs to 13 residues. The CDR3 reads CASSSGEFTGYTF. Here the CDR3 DNA reads TGTGCCAGCAGCTCCGGTGAATTTACTGGCTACACCTTC.

This sequence joins TRBV11-2 and TRBJ2-7; TRBD1 aligns across 9 bases. V lost 1 base to trimming and J lost 4 bases; unmatched junction nucleotides: 2. Per germline, CDR1 SGHAT and CDR2 FQNNGV. The CDR3 spans 14 residues. CDR3 nucleotide sequence: TGTGCCAGCAGCTTAGGGACAGGGGTGTACGAGCAGTACTTC. It translates to CASSLGTGVYEQYF.

The rearrangement uses TRBV29-1 and TRBJ2-7; possibly TRBD1 or TRBD2 for D (5 bases each). Germline CDR1 and CDR2: SQVTM and ANQGSEA. V lost 7 bases to trimming and J lost 2 bases, with 9 bases between them. The CDR3 has 11 amino acids. The CDR3 DNA sequence: TGCAGCGGGGGGTCTACCTACGAGCAGTACTTC. This translates into CSGGSTYEQYF.

The chain links TRBV29-1 to TRBJ2-5; TRBD1 aligns across 7 bases. Germline V gene sequence: CDR1 SQVTM, CDR2 ANQGSEA. V shed 6 bases and J 2 bases; nucleotides not matched to a gene: 3. The CDR3 covers 12 residues. In DNA form, the CDR3 reads TGCAGCGTCAACAGGGGACAAGAGACCCAGTACTTC. This codes for CSVNRGQETQYF.

In the case of this clone: The sample holds other DNA sequences that translate to the same CDR3. This rearrangement joins TRBV6-1 to TRBJ2-7, with TRBD2 matching over 9 bases. V shed 3 bases, J shed 4 bases, and the junction held 4 bases outside the gene matches. Germline loops: CDR1 MNHNS, CDR2 SASEGT. This CDR3 region has 14 residues. This CDR3 reads CASSEGSGGYEQYF. CDR3 nucleotides: TGTGCCAGCAGTGAGGGTAGCGGGGGATACGAGCAGTACTTC.

The chain carries TRBV5-4 and TRBJ2-7; possible D gene TRBD2, 7 bases. The CDR3 extends over 14 amino acids. Germline V CDR1 and CDR2: SGHNT, YYREEE (reference sequence). Trimming left V 4 bases short and J 3 bases short, with 14 bases between. As DNA, the CDR3 is TGTGCCAGCAGCCAAGGGAGGGGGGACTACGAGCAGTACTTC. Its translation: CASSQGRGDYEQYF.

The gene calls are TRBV7-9 and TRBJ2-1; 8 positions agree with TRBD1. Germline V gives CDR1 SEHNR, CDR2 FQNEAQ (reference sequence). This CDR3 has 16 amino acids. V lost 5 bases, J lost 4 bases, and 10 bases stayed unmatched. This CDR3 reads CASSPRTGTVYNEQFF. CDR3 nucleotide sequence: TGTGCCAGCAGCCCTAGGACAGGGACCGTTTACAATGAGCAGTTCTTC.

Notes on this clone: The sample carries other DNA sequences with the same CDR3. The chain carries TRBV27 and TRBJ2-7, with 7 bases aligning to TRBD2. The V and J ends lost 6 bases and 0 bases, in that order; junction bases with no gene match: 2. CDR1 MNHEY and CDR2 SMNVEV come from the germline V gene (reference sequence). The CDR3 has 13 residues. The CDR3 sequence is CASSPGGSYEQYF. The DNA of the CDR3 is TGTGCCAGCAGCCCGGGGGGCTCCTACGAGCAGTACTTC.

The chain carries TRBV12-5 and TRBJ2-1, with 7 bases fitting TRBD1. The CDR3 extends over 16 amino acids. Germline CDR1 is LGHNT and CDR2 is FRNRAP. V shed 3 bases, J shed 8 bases, and the junction held 13 bases outside the gene matches. CDR3 amino acids: CASGFTPGTVMDEQFF. DNA of the CDR3: TGTGCTAGTGGTTTCACCCCCGGGACAGTTATGGATGAGCAGTTCTTC.

V is TRBV7-6 and J is TRBJ2-1; D may be TRBD2 (6 bases). The germline V and J ends were trimmed by 1 base and 7 bases, with 20 bases remaining between them. Germline V gene data show CDR1 as SGHVS and CDR2 as FNYEAQ. The CDR3 contains 17 residues. CDR3 sequence (DNA): TGTGCCAGCAGCTTAGACCAACTAGCTCCTACGGGGAATGAGCAGTTCTTC. Its protein is CASSLDQLAPTGNEQFF.

The gene calls are TRBV13 and TRBJ1-2; no clear D. The CDR3 totals 13 residues. CDR1 and CDR2 from the germline V gene are PRHDT and FYEKMQ (reference sequence). The germline V and J ends were trimmed by 3 bases and 8 bases, with 13 bases remaining between them. CDR3 in amino acids: CASSLHIKGGYTF. CDR3 in DNA: TGTGCCAGCAGCTTGCACATTAAAGGGGGCTACACCTTC.

This sequence joins TRBV30 and TRBJ2-3, with D maybe TRBD2 (6 bases). Per the germline V gene, CDR1 is GTSNPN and CDR2 is SVGIG (reference sequence). The CDR3 covers 17 residues. V was pared by 3 bases and J by 0 bases, with 19 bases between. The CDR3 here is CAWRDVADPTSTDTQYF. CDR3 sequence (DNA): TGTGCCTGGAGGGATGTAGCGGACCCGACTAGCACAGATACGCAGTATTTT.